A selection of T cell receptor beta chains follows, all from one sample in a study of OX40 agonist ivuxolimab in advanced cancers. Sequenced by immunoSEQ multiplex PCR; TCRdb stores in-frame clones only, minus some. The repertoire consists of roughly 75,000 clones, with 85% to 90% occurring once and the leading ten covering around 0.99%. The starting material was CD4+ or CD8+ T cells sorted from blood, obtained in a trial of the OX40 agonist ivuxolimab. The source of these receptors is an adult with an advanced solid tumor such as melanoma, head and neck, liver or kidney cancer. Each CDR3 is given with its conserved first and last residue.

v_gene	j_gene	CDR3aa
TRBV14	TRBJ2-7	CASSSSGRRIIHEQYF
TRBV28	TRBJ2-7	CASSWGQNYEQYF
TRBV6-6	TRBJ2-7	CASSRLESSYEQYF
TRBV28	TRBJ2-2	CASTVGGRTGELFF
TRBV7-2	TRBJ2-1	CASSLVSTGSSYNEQFF
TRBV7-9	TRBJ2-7	CASSSPGGVYEQYF
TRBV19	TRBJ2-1	CASGQRSEQFF
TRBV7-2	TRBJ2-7	CASSQPPSDEQYF
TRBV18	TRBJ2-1	CASSPPSGTSGSNEQFF
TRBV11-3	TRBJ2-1	CASSLGGQHHEQFF
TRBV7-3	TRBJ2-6	CASSLTVSGANVLTF
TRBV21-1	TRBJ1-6	CASMRTRQDTPLHF
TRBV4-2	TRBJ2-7	CASSQDSLSYEQYF
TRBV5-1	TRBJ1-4	CASSLAGPDEKLFF
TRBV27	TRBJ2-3	CASRGLAGAEDTQYF
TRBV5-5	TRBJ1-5	CASSDNVGYQPQHF
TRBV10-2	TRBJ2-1	CAASPLAGGEQFF
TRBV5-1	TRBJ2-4	CASSLSGENIQYF
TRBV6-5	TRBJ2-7	CASQGEFYEQYF
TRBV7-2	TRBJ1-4	CASTQGTNEKLFF
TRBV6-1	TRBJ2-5	CASTGLAGSQETQYF
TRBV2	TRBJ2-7	CASSPGEVYEQYF
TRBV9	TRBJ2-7	CASSDGGSGYEQYF
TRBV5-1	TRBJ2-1	CASSSGTGPYNEQFF
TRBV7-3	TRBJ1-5	CASSLTGDNQPQHF
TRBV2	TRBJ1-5	CASRRDREYQPQHF
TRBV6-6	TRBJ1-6	CASSYENSSYNSPLHF
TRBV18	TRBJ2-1	CASSPGTSDDEQFF
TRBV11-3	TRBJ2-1	CASSPSGTGGYNEQFF
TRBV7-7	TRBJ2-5	CASSLAGGRETQYF